This TCR beta chain was captured by sequencing in a study of T cell responses to AZD1222 COVID-19 vaccine. Points from the study as a whole: Along spike, vaccine-associated CD4 TCRs were found throughout, with dominance at 160-218 and 743-854. Compared with day 0, the breadth and depth of the Spike-specific TCR repertoire rose significantly after two doses of AZD1222. Donors were mostly white British, more females; clonal diversity possibly underestimated.

Clones were sequenced by immunoSEQ multiplex PCR, and TCRdb holds only the in-frame ones, with some missing. The sample shows about 84,000 clones, nearly 90% of them seen only once. From germline, CDR1 is SNHLY and CDR2 FYNNEI. The CDR3 spans 12 residues. As concerns this clone: Its antigen is unknown. One junction end does not reproduce the germline sequence, and a read error may be involved.

The chain joins TRBV2 to TRBJ1-1; D gene ambiguous. Sequences were derived from peripheral blood, sampled on day 0 of AZD1222 vaccination. This clonotype was obtained from an adult in good health. The CDR3 spells CASSDPGRDSFF. CDR3 nucleotides: TGTGCCAGCAGTGATCCCGGGAGAGACTCCTTTTTT.